The source of this T cell receptor (beta chain) is a study of blood T cell repertoires in COVID-19. Looking at the study overall: Samples representing acute and convalescent COVID-19 were sourced from the United States, Italy and Spain. T cells, B-cell-depleted T cells, or PBMCs provided the cDNA or gDNA that served as material.

Methods used by the authors: Amplification of reference gene primers was used by the study to estimate nucleated cell counts. Data came from immunoSEQ multiplex PCR; TCRdb stores just in-frame clones and leaves some out. V, J and clone size were drawn from that table, and D and trimming were deduced from the DNA. The sample has about 160,000 clones; around 85% are singletons. This TCR came from a human donor with acute or convalescent COVID-19. The donor label of this sample is uncertain. The sequencing sample was made of peripheral blood.

CDR3 sequence reads: CASAWGGRRYHTYEQYF. CDR3 DNA: TGTGCCAGCGCCTGGGGAGGGCGTCGTTACCATACCTACGAGCAGTACTTC. The chain uses TRBV5-7 and TRBJ2-7; TRBD2 agrees at 7 bases. TRBV5-7 falls under the ORF class, with uncertain function. The CDR3 totals 17 residues. V shed 7 bases and J 2 bases; nucleotides not matched to a gene: 18.